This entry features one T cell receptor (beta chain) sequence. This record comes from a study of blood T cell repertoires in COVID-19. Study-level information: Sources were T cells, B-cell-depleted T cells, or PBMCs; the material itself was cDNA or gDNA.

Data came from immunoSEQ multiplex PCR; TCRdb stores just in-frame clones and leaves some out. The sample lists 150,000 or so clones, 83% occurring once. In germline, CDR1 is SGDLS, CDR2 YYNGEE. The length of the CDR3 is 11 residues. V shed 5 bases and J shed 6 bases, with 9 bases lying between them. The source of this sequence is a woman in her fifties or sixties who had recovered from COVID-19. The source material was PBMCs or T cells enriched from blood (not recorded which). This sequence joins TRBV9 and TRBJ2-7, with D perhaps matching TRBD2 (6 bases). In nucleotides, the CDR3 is TGTGCCAGCAGGGGGGGAATCGAGCAGTACGTC. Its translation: CASRGGIEQYV.